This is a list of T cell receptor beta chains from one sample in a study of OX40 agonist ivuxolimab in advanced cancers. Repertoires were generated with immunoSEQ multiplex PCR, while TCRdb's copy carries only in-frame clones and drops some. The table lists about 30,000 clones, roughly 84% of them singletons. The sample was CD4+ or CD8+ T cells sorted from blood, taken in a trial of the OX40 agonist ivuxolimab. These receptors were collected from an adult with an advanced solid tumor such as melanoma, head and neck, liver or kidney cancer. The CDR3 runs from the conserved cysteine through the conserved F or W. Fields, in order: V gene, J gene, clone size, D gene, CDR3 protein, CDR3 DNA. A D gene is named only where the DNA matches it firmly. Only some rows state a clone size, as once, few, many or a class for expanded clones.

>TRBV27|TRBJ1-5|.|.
CAHAGGGNQPQHF
TGTGCCCACGCGGGGGGAGGCAATCAGCCCCAGCATTTT
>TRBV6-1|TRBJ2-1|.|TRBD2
CASSEGLAVRYNEQFF
TGTGCCAGCAGTGAGGGACTAGCGGTTAGGTACAATGAGCAGTTCTTC
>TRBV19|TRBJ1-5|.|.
CASSSGDQPQHF
TGTGCCAGTAGTTCAGGGGATCAGCCCCAGCATTTT
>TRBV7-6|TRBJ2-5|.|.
CASSPGGWSGQETQYF
TGTGCCAGCAGCCCAGGGGGGTGGTCAGGACAAGAGACCCAGTACTTC
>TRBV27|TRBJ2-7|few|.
CATTFRGEQYF
TGTGCCACGACCTTTAGGGGCGAGCAGTACTTC
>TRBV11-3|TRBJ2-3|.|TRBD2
CASSLGLAGFRTDTQYF
TGTGCCAGCAGCTTGGGACTAGCGGGATTTCGCACAGATACGCAGTATTTT
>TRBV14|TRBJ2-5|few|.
CASSRPGLYETQYF
TGTGCCAGCAGCCGCCCGGGGCTCTATGAGACCCAGTACTTC
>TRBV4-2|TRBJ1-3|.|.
CASSQDSSSGNTIYF
TGTGCCAGCAGCCAAGATTCCAGCTCGGGAAACACCATATATTTT
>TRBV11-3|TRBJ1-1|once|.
CASSLGVGTEAFF
TGTGCCAGCAGCTTAGGAGTTGGCACTGAAGCTTTCTTT
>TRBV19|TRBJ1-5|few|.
CASSIVGGQPQHF
TGTGCCAGTAGTATAGTTGGGGGACAGCCCCAGCATTTT
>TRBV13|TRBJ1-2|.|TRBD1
CASSLDLDRGHGYTF
TGTGCCAGCAGCTTAGATTTGGACAGGGGCCATGGCTACACCTTC
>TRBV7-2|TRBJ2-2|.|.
CASSLDPDTGELFF
TGTGCCAGCAGCTTAGATCCCGACACCGGGGAGCTGTTTTTT
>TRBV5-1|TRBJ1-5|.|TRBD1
CASSVQGAPNQPQHF
TGCGCCAGCAGCGTACAGGGGGCCCCCAATCAGCCCCAGCATTTT
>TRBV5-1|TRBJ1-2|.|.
CASSLGAQGRANYGYTF
TGCGCCAGCAGCTTGGGGGCCCAGGGTCGGGCTAACTATGGCTACACCTTC
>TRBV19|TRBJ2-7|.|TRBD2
CASSTPSGGDAYEQYF
TGTGCCAGTAGTACCCCCTCGGGGGGGGATGCCTACGAGCAGTACTTC
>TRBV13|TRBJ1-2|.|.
CASSLGSYKGYTF
TGTGCCAGCAGCTTAGGGTCGTACAAGGGCTACACCTTC
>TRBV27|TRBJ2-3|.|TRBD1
CAEVGGLSTDTQYF
TGTGCTGAGGTAGGGGGCCTTAGCACAGATACGCAGTATTTT
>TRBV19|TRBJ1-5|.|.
CASSTQGRTLNQPQHF
TGTGCCAGTAGTACGCAAGGGCGAACATTAAATCAGCCCCAGCATTTT
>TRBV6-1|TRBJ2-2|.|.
CASSEVPGRVTGELFF
TGTGCCAGCAGTGAAGTCCCAGGCAGAGTCACCGGGGAGCTGTTTTTT
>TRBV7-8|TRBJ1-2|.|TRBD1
CASSSNSGQFNYGYTF
TGTGCCAGCAGCTCGAACTCGGGACAGTTTAACTATGGCTACACCTTC
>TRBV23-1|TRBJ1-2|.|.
CASSQFPSRADYGYTF
TGCGCCAGCAGTCAATTCCCATCCCGGGCAGACTATGGCTACACCTTC
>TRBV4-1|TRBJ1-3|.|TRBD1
CASSWGQGARGNTIYF
TGCGCCAGCAGCTGGGGGCAGGGGGCGCGTGGAAACACCATATATTTT
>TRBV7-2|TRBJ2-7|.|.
CASSRTGREQYF
TGTGCCAGCAGCAGAACAGGGCGCGAGCAGTACTTC
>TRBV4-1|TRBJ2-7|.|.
CASSQVQGSYYEQYF
TGCGCCAGCAGCCAAGTCCAGGGGAGCTACTACGAGCAGTACTTC
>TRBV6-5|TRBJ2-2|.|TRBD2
CASSYGGSGELFF
TGTGCCAGCAGTTACGGCGGGAGCGGGGAGCTGTTTTTT
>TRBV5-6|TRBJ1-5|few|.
CASSFTSQPQHF
TGTGCCAGCAGCTTTACTAGTCAGCCCCAGCATTTT
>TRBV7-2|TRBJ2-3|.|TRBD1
CASSLGQGDTQYF
TGTGCCAGCAGCCTGGGACAGGGAGATACGCAGTATTTT
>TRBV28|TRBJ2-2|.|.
CASSLEVGSYTGELFF
TGTGCCAGCAGTTTAGAAGTGGGGAGTTACACCGGGGAGCTGTTTTTT
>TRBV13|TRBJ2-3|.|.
CASSSGGGDTQYF
TGTGCCAGCAGCTCTGGGGGCGGAGATACGCAGTATTTT
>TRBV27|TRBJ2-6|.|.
CASSPISGANVLTF
TGTGCCAGCAGTCCGATCTCTGGGGCCAACGTCCTGACTTTC
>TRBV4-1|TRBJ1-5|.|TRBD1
CASSPRTGGQPQHF
TGCGCCAGCAGCCCGCGGACAGGGGGACAGCCCCAGCATTTT
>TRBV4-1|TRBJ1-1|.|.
CASSHPGHSTEAFF
TGCGCCAGCAGCCACCCCGGACATAGCACTGAAGCTTTCTTT
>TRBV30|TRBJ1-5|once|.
CAWSVYGDQPQHF
TGTGCCTGGAGTGTATATGGGGATCAGCCCCAGCATTTT
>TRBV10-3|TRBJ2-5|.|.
CAISDPPRETQYF
TGTGCCATCAGTGACCCTCCTCGGGAGACCCAGTACTTC
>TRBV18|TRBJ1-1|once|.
CASSPSQGDNTEAFF
TGTGCCAGCTCACCATCCCAGGGCGATAACACTGAAGCTTTCTTT
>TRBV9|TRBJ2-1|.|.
CASSVAGLVRGEQFF
TGTGCCAGCAGCGTAGCCGGACTGGTTCGGGGGGAGCAGTTCTTC
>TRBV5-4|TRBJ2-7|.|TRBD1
CASSPGQGAYEQYF
TGTGCCAGCAGTCCGGGACAGGGGGCTTATGAGCAGTACTTC